Listed below are T cell receptor beta chains from one sample, sequenced in a study of CD8 T cells in Susac syndrome. TCRdb processed the immunoSEQ multiplex PCR reads anew with MiXCR; each CDR3 protein has one entry. The sample includes approximately 68,000 distinct CDR3 sequences, about 95% of them seen just once. Sequencing input: CD8+ T cells from PBMCs. Receptors originate from a human donor with multiple sclerosis. CDR3s leave out the opening cysteine and the closing phenylalanine or tryptophan. Each record gives: J gene, V gene, CDR3 protein.

TRBJ1-3 | TRBV27 | ASRMTGSSGNTIY
TRBJ2-7 | TRBV19 | ASSIAHSYEQY
TRBJ2-7 | TRBV2 | ASRMGQGLDEQY
TRBJ2-7 | TRBV5-4 | ASSHGQGHVYEQY
TRBJ2-7 | TRBV29-1 | SPRGPPVLEQY
TRBJ1-4 | TRBV4-3 | ASSQGERSNEKLF
TRBJ2-7 | TRBV24-1 | ATSDHSRDRGQY
TRBJ2-5 | TRBV15 | ATRGVRETQY
TRBJ2-1 | TRBV7-2 | ASSLGRGGYEQF
TRBJ1-1 | TRBV19 | ASRTGYNTEAF
TRBJ2-2 | TRBV7-9 | ASSWGGTGELF
TRBJ1-1 | TRBV3-1 | ASATGNTEAF
TRBJ2-4 | TRBV7-9 | ASSARGTSEVLAKNIQY
TRBJ1-1 | TRBV11-2 | ASTWDSRGTEAF
TRBJ2-2 | TRBV4-1 | ASSMQGDPTGELF
TRBJ2-7 | TRBV2 | ASSESAYPSYEQY
TRBJ2-1 | TRBV6-5 | ASSYPLNPLAGKPYNEQF
TRBJ2-1 | TRBV12-3/TRBV12-4 | ASSPTGRGEQF
TRBJ2-7 | TRBV27 | ASSPGLAGPYEQY
TRBJ2-1 | TRBV12-3/TRBV12-4 | ASSLAGEHNEQF
TRBJ2-1 | TRBV27 | ASSLLASGRNEQF
TRBJ2-3 | TRBV7-9 | ARGGDASTDTQY
TRBJ2-3 | TRBV27 | ASSLLAGGPDTQY
TRBJ1-2 | TRBV14 | ASSQVRGGYT
TRBJ2-7 | TRBV7-9 | ASSPIAGIRSYEQY
TRBJ1-1 | TRBV6-5 | ASSRGLGEAF
TRBJ1-1 | TRBV6-1 | ASSDPGVGTTEAF
TRBJ1-1 | TRBV4-1 | ASSQRQMNTEAF
TRBJ2-1 | TRBV6-6 | ASRANEQF
TRBJ2-3 | TRBV3-1 | ASSTGGTGTDTQY
TRBJ1-5 | TRBV27 | ASSLSSNQPQH
TRBJ2-7 | TRBV29-1 | SVELAGAYEQY
TRBJ2-7 | TRBV7-9 | ASSRRDRGYEQY
TRBJ2-5 | TRBV7-9 | ASSLAGGQETQY
TRBJ2-1 | TRBV7-2 | ASSLFESSLSYNEQF
TRBJ2-2 | TRBV19 | ASSARTSTGELF
TRBJ2-4 | TRBV12-3/TRBV12-4 | ASSFVLPGAKNIQY
TRBJ2-5 | TRBV7-2 | ASRSLSGSYETQY
TRBJ2-7 | TRBV6-2/TRBV6-3 | ATVGTGYEQY
TRBJ2-7 | TRBV12-3/TRBV12-4 | ASSLGEAYEQY
TRBJ1-2 | TRBV4-1 | ASSHIGANYGYT
TRBJ2-7 | TRBV27 | ASSLEGTAYEQY
TRBJ2-4 | TRBV5-4 | ASSPTVAGPAKNIQY
TRBJ2-2 | TRBV12-3/TRBV12-4 | ASSPPMAGGDGELF
TRBJ2-7 | TRBV7-2 | ASSPPSYEQY
TRBJ1-1 | TRBV7-6 | ASSRGANTEAF